Detailed here is one TCR beta chain. The same CDR3 is also encoded by other DNA sequences in this sample. Vbeta (60) and Jbeta (13) primers were used in the PCR. Assay: immunoSEQ multiplex PCR; the TCRdb copy retains only in-frame clones and omits some. The table lists about 130,000 clones, 87% of them singletons. Germline values: CDR1 SGHNT, CDR2 YYREEE (reference sequence). With V trimmed by 1 base and J by 7 bases, 3 bases remained unmatched. The CDR3 is 14 amino acids. The record originates from a study of cytomegalovirus exposure and HLA in healthy donors. The sequence was obtained from a woman in her twenties or thirties in good health and CMV-seronegative. The sequenced sample was PBMCs. The chain uses TRBV5-4 and TRBJ1-4; 8 bases fit TRBD1. For the CDR3, the DNA is TGTGCCAGCAGCTTGCAGGGGGCCGGTGAAAAACTGTTTTTT. Its translation: CASSLQGAGEKLFF. Full variable domain (rest looked up from reference TRBV5-4 and TRBJ1-4): ETGVTQSPTHLIKTRGQQVTLRCSSQSGHNTVSWYQQALGQGPQFIFQYYREEENGRGNFPPRFSGLQFPNYSSELNVNALELDDSALYLCASSLQGAGEKLFFGSGTQLSVL.